The clone carrying this T cell receptor beta chain occurred many times. Its antigen is currently unknown. This specimen comes from a study of CD8+CD57+ T cells in acquired aplastic anemia. Overall study: Sorted CD4+ plus CD8+ cells gave DNA averaging about 3.2 ug. Study results and caveats: Patients and controls were not found to differ significantly in CD8+ Simpson's diversity. Researchers report that fewer than 30 CD8+ CDR3 sequences appeared in both patients and controls.

Germline V gene lookup returns CDR1 LNHNV and CDR2 YYDKDF (reference sequence). Between the trimmed V and J ends, which lost 3 bases and 4 bases, there was a span of 12 bases. The CDR3 consists of 14 residues. Genomic DNA served as template for TCR beta VDJ and CDR3 profiling. TCRdb reprocessed the reads via MiXCR and lists one record per CDR3 protein. This sample has more than 95,000 distinct CDR3 sequences; about 43% occur once, and the top ten carry 2% to 3%. Previously, flow cytometry had revealed CD8+CD57+ cell expansion in the patients chosen for sequencing. The study sampled blood from patients who had received no therapy.

Sequenced material: sorted CD4+, CD8+, or CD8+CD57+ T cells (not recorded which) from PBMCs. The sequence was collected from a human donor with aplastic anemia. The chain uses TRBV15 and TRBJ2-5, with D tentatively TRBD2 (5 bases). The CDR3, as DNA: TGTGCCACCAGCAGGACTATAGGCGGAGAGACCCAGTACTTC. This encodes CATSRTIGGETQYF.